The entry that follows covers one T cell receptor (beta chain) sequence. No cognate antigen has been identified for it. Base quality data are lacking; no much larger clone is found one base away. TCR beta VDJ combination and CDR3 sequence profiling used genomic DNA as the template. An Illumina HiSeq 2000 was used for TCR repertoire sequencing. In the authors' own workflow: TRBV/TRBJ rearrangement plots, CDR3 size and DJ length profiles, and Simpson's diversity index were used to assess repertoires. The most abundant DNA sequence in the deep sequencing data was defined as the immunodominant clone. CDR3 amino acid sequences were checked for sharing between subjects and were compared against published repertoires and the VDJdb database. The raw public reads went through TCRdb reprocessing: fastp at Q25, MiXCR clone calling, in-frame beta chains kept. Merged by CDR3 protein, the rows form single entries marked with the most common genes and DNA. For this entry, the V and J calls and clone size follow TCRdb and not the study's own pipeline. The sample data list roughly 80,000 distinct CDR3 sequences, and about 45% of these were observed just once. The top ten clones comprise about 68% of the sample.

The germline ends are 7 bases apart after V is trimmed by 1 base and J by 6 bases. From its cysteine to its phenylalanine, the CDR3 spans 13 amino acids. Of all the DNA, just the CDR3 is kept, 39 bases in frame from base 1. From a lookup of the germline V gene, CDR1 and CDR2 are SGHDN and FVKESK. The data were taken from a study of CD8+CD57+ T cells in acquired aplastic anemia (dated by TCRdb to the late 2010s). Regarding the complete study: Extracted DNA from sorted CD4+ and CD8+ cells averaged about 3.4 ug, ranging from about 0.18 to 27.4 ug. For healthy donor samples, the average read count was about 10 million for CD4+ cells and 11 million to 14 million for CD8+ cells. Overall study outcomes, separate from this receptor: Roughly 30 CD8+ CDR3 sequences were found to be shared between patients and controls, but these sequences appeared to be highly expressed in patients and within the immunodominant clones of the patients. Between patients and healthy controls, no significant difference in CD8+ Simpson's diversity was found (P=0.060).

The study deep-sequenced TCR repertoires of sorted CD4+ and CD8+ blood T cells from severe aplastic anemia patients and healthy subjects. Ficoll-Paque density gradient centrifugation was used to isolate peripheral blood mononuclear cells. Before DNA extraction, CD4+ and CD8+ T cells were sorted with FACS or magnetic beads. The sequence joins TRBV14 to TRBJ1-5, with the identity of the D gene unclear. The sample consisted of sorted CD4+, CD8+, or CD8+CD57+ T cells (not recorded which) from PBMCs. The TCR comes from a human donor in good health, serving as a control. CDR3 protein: CASSQGSSQPQHF. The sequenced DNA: TGTGCCAGCAGCCAAGGGAGTTCTCAGCCCCAGCATTTT.